The clone carrying this TCR beta chain was detected many times. The antigen is undetermined. The sample comes from a study of T cells after yellow fever vaccination. Whole-study findings and limits: At 95% to 97% for CD4 and 75% to 90% for CD8, most primary-vaccination clones showed up again after the booster.

TCRdb reprocessed the 5' RACE reads with MiXCR, giving one entry per CDR3 protein. The data show about 400,000 distinct CDR3 sequences, over 5% seen once. The CDR3 covers 14 residues. Germline V lookup: CDR1 SGDLS, CDR2 YYNGEE. The ends were cut back, 4 bases at V and 6 bases at J, with 16 bases in the middle. The sample consisted of PBMCs, taken 5 days after the yellow fever booster vaccination. This sequence originates from a man in his thirties or forties who received the YFV17D yellow fever vaccine. This chain uses TRBV9 with TRBJ1-2; TRBD1 is a possible D gene (5 bases). CDR3 protein: CASSLGTSAHGYTF. The DNA for the CDR3 is TGTGCCAGCAGCCTAGGGACGTCCGCTCATGGCTACACCTTC.